This note documents a single T cell receptor (beta chain) sequence. Its antigen is still unknown. The data are from a study of T cells after yellow fever vaccination. This CDR3 is 15 amino acids long. Trimming at V came to 0 bases and at J to 3 bases, leaving 4 bases not matched to a gene. Germline V CDR1 and CDR2: DFQATT, SNEGSKA (reference sequence). Study-wide results and limits: Clones that expanded after primary vaccination mostly reappeared after the booster (around 96% CD4, about 89% CD8). FACS-sorted repertoires could harbor abundant contaminating bulk-population clonotypes. Clonotypes found in both CD4 and CD8 compartments made up a small share.

It was through 5'RACE template switching that TCR cDNA was made, with a universal primer site and UMIs added. TCRdb reprocessed the 5' RACE reads with MiXCR, giving one entry per CDR3 protein. In the table there are 250,000 to 300,000 distinct CDR3 sequences, around 4.9% of which are singletons. The rearrangement uses TRBV20-1 and TRBJ2-7, with 11 positions matching TRBD1. Material: CD4+ T cells sorted from PBMCs, obtained on the day of the yellow fever booster vaccination. This receptor was obtained from a man aged 18 to 29 who received the YFV17D yellow fever vaccine. CDR3: CSARDLGTGGYEQYF. The CDR3 nucleotides are TGCAGTGCTAGAGATCTCGGGACAGGGGGCTACGAGCAGTACTTC.